The 28 T cell receptor beta chains reported below all come from one sample, sequenced in a study of T cell changes during pregnancy in multiple sclerosis (dated by TCRdb to about 2019). Libraries came from the immunoSEQ multiplex PCR assay. TCRdb provides this immuneACCESS table in a form limited to in-frame rearrangements. Some clones are lacking; in checked studies, under half of them reflect an unresolved V gene, and why the rest are absent is not known. In this sample the table shows about 79,000 clones, 90% to 95% of which occur a single time. The top ten clonotypes cover about 0.72% of the sample. Sequenced here: peripheral blood, sampled in the second trimester of pregnancy. These receptors were obtained from a female donor in good health, enrolled as a control in a pregnancy study.

The V call is TRBV30, the J call TRBJ1-6; D gene ambiguous. This CDR3 has 15 residues. CDR1 GTSNPN and CDR2 SVGIG come from the germline V gene (reference sequence). Trimming took 1 base from V and 0 from J, leaving 7 bases between them. CDR3 sequence reads: CAWSGSRSYNSPLHF. For the CDR3, the DNA is TGTGCCTGGAGTGGGAGTCGCTCCTATAATTCACCCCTCCACTTT. The full variable domain, in which reference TRBV30 and TRBJ1-6 provide the parts outside the CDR3, is SQTIHQWPATLVQPVGSPLSLECTVEGTSNPNLYWYRQAAGRGLQLLFYSVGIGQISSEVPQNLSASRPQDRQFILSSKKLLLSDSGFYLCAWSGSRSYNSPLHFGNGTRLTVT.

This clone was picked up one time. This rearrangement joins TRBV27 to TRBJ2-3; 7 bases fit TRBD2. Germline CDR1 and CDR2: MNHEY and SMNVEV (reference sequence). The J segment lost 1 base and the V segment lost 4 bases, leaving 5 bases of the junction unmatched. The CDR3 runs 15 residues. The CDR3 sequence is CASSWSSGRTDTQYF. The DNA of the CDR3 is TGTGCCAGCAGTTGGTCTAGCGGCCGCACAGATACGCAGTATTTT.

This clone was observed a few times. The chain links TRBV9 to TRBJ1-1, with D tentatively TRBD1 (5 bases). Trimming took off 5 bases at V and 1 base at J, with 9 bases between the two ends. The CDR3 is 13 residues long. Germline V gives CDR1 SGDLS, CDR2 YYNGEE. CDR3 sequence (DNA): TGTGCCAGCAGTTGGGGGGAGAACACTGAAGCTTTCTTT. This encodes CASSWGENTEAFF. Supplemented by reference TRBV9 and TRBJ1-1, the full variable domain reads DSGVTQTPKHLITATGQRVTLRCSPRSGDLSVYWYQQSLDQGLQFLIQYYNGEERAKGNILERFSAQQFPDLHSELNLSSLELGDSALYFCASSWGENTEAFFGQGTRLTVV.

This chain connects TRBV2 to TRBJ2-2; perhaps TRBD1 as D (6 bases). CDR1 SNHLY and CDR2 FYNNEI come from the germline V gene. This CDR3 has 14 residues. V shed 0 bases and J shed 5 bases, with 7 bases lying between them. CDR3 sequence: CASSEARGTGELFF. CDR3 coding DNA: TGTGCCAGCAGTGAAGCGAGGGGGACCGGGGAGCTGTTTTTT.

The V call is TRBV5-4, the J call TRBJ1-2, with D possibly matching TRBD1 (6 bases). The CDR3 loop spans 14 amino acids. Between the trimmed V and J ends, which lost 0 bases and 4 bases, there was a span of 10 bases. Germline CDR1 is SGHNT and CDR2 is YYREEE (reference sequence). For the CDR3, the DNA is TGTGCCAGCAGCTTGGAGGGACAATCCTATGGCTACACCTTC. Its protein is CASSLEGQSYGYTF.

V usage is TRBV7-9 and J usage is TRBJ1-3; no definite D call. The CDR3 length is 16 residues. The V and J ends lost 5 bases and 2 bases respectively, with 16 bases between them. Germline CDR1 reads SEHNR; CDR2 reads FQNEAQ (reference sequence). The CDR3 DNA reads as TGTGCCAGCAGCCAAATTGCTGGGAGAGCTGGAAACACCATATATTTT. It specifies CASSQIAGRAGNTIYF. Looking up the rest from reference TRBV7-9 and TRBJ1-3 gives the full variable domain: DTGVSQNPRHKITKRGQNVTFRCDPISEHNRLYWYRQTLGQGPEFLTYFQNEAQLEKSRLLSDRFSAERPKGSFSTLEIQRTEQGDSAMYLCASSQIAGRAGNTIYFGEGSWLTVV.

The sample holds a few counts of this clone. The chain combines TRBV30 with TRBJ1-5, with no clear D. Germline assignment: CDR1 GTSNPN and CDR2 SVGIG (reference sequence). V was cut by 1 base and J by 5 bases, with 9 bases left in between. This CDR3 has 13 residues. The CDR3 DNA sequence: TGTGCCTGGAGTGATCGTACTGATCAGCCCCAGCATTTT. It codes for CAWSDRTDQPQHF.

This clone was seen a single time. This chain connects TRBV30 to TRBJ2-7, with 7 bases fitting TRBD1. V was clipped by 8 bases and J by 3 bases; unmatched bases: 10. The CDR3 loop spans 13 amino acids. Germline CDR1 reads GTSNPN; CDR2 reads SVGIG (reference sequence). The CDR3 loop is CAGGGQEIYEQYF. Written as DNA, the CDR3 is TGTGCCGGAGGTGGACAGGAGATCTACGAGCAGTACTTC.

The DNA of the CDR3 is TGTGCCAGCAGCACAAGGAGCGGGGGGGCGTTTGGTGAGCAGTTCTTC. Translated, it gives CASSTRSGGAFGEQFF. The chain recombines TRBV11-3 with TRBJ2-1, with 10 bases lining up with TRBD2. CDR1 SGHNT and CDR2 YENEEA come from the germline V gene. Trimming took 5 bases from V and 9 from J; bases not matched to a gene: 13. This CDR3 is 16 amino acids long. Together with reference TRBV11-3 and TRBJ2-1, the CDR3 gives the full variable domain: EAGVVQSPRYKIIEKKQPVAFWCNPISGHNTLYWYLQNLGQGPELLIRYENEEAVDDSQLPKDRFSAERLKGVDSTLKIQPAELGDSAVYLCASSTRSGGAFGEQFFGPGTRLTVL.

CDR3 residues: CASSLEMGEGNSEAFF. As DNA, the CDR3 is TGCGCCAGCAGCTTGGAGATGGGGGAGGGTAACTCTGAAGCTTTCTTT. V is TRBV5-1 and J is TRBJ1-1; D possibly corresponds to TRBD1 (5 bases). V was cut by 0 bases and J by 6 bases, with 18 bases left in between. Per the germline V gene, CDR1 is SGHRS and CDR2 is YFSETQ. The CDR3 runs to 16 residues.

The chain links TRBV4-3 to TRBJ1-4; D is unclear. V lost 1 base, J lost 7 bases, and 10 bases lay in between. Per the germline V gene, CDR1 is LGHNA and CDR2 is YSLEER. This CDR3 has 14 residues. CDR3 region: CASSQGMSGEKLFF. The CDR3 region has the DNA TGCGCCAGCAGCCAAGGAATGAGTGGTGAAAAACTGTTTTTT.

V usage is TRBV2 and J usage is TRBJ2-7; tentatively, D is TRBD2 (6 bases). Germline CDR1 SNHLY, CDR2 FYNNEI. This CDR3 is built from 14 residues. V shed 7 bases and J shed 9 bases, with 22 bases lying between them. The CDR3 DNA follows: TGTGCCAGCACCTCGACTAGAGAAGCATCCGGGCAGTACTTC. Its translation: CASTSTREASGQYF.

The gene calls are TRBV30 and TRBJ2-3; a possible D gene is TRBD1 (6 bases). The CDR3 is 17 residues long. Per germline, CDR1 GTSNPN and CDR2 SVGIG (reference sequence). V lost 0 bases and J 0 bases, leaving 16 bases between the germline ends. The CDR3 DNA follows: TGTGCCTGGAGTGTTGGTGGACAGTTACTTAGCACAGATACGCAGTATTTT. It codes for CAWSVGGQLLSTDTQYF.

The genes are TRBV9 and TRBJ2-7; 9 positions agree with TRBD2. The CDR3 runs 16 residues. CDR1 SGDLS and CDR2 YYNGEE come from the germline V gene. The J segment lost 4 bases and the V segment lost 0 bases, leaving 8 bases of the junction unmatched. The DNA of the CDR3 is TGTGCCAGCAGCGTAGCTACCAGCGGGGGGCAATACGAGCAGTACTTC. The encoded protein is CASSVATSGGQYEQYF.

This clone was seen once. Here the CDR3 reads CASSFESVAREQFF. CDR3 DNA: TGTGCCAGCAGCTTTGAGAGCGTGGCTCGGGAGCAGTTCTTC. The V and J genes are TRBV7-3 and TRBJ2-1, with D uncertain. The CDR3 totals 14 residues. From germline, CDR1 is SGHTA and CDR2 FQGTGA. The germline V and J ends were trimmed by 3 bases and 10 bases, with 16 bases remaining between them. Full variable domain (outside the CDR3, taken from reference TRBV7-3 and TRBJ2-1): GAGVSQTPSNKVTEKGKYVELRCDPISGHTALYWYRQSLGQGPEFLIYFQGTGAADDSGLPNDRFFAVRPEGSVSTLKIQRTERGDSAVYLCASSFESVAREQFFGPGTRLTVL.

The V call is TRBV5-5, the J call TRBJ1-2, with D perhaps matching TRBD1 (6 bases). Germline loops: CDR1 SGHKS, CDR2 YYEKEE (reference sequence). V lost 5 bases and J lost 1, with 12 bases in between. This CDR3 is built from 14 residues. The CDR3 DNA sequence: TGTGCCAGCAGTGAGGGGGATTTTAACTATGGCTACACCTTC. As protein: CASSEGDFNYGYTF.

J is TRBJ1-2 and V is TRBV7-2; possibly TRBD1 for D (6 bases). Germline V gene sequence: CDR1 SGHTA, CDR2 FQGNSA. This CDR3 comprises 13 residues. V gave up 5 bases and J gave up 4 bases, with 11 bases separating them. The chain's CDR3 is CASSPGQIYGYTF. The CDR3 DNA is TGTGCCAGCAGCCCTGGACAGATCTATGGCTACACCTTC.

This clone has a handful of counts. The genes are TRBV19 and TRBJ1-2; tentatively, D is TRBD1 (6 bases). V was pared by 7 bases and J by 2 bases, with 20 bases between. The CDR3 consists of 16 residues. Germline V lookup: CDR1 LNHDA, CDR2 SQIVND (reference sequence). The chain's CDR3 is CASTGKGTNINYGYTF. CDR3 DNA: TGTGCCAGTACGGGAAAGGGGACAAACATAAACTATGGCTACACCTTC.

This chain uses TRBV5-4 with TRBJ1-1; weak D call: TRBD1 (5 bases). CDR3 length: 14 residues. The ends were cut back, 2 bases at V and 0 bases at J, with 8 bases in the middle. Looked up from germline, CDR1 is SGHNT and CDR2 is YYREEE (reference sequence). The DNA for the CDR3 is TGTGCCAGCAGCTTTTCCAGGGTGAACACTGAAGCTTTCTTT. Translated, it gives CASSFSRVNTEAFF.

The chain combines TRBV30 with TRBJ2-3; 7 bases fit TRBD2. J lost 4 bases, V lost 2 bases, and 9 bases had no gene match. CDR1 GTSNPN and CDR2 SVGIG come from the germline V gene (reference sequence). This CDR3 is 15 amino acids long. The CDR3 loop is CAWSYDGLGADTQYF. The DNA for the CDR3 is TGTGCCTGGAGTTATGATGGACTAGGAGCAGATACGCAGTATTTT.

The rearrangement links TRBV7-9 to TRBJ1-2; D ambiguous. CDR1 is SEHNR, CDR2 FQNEAQ, per germline (reference sequence). V was shortened by 1 base and J by 2 bases, with 5 bases between the two germline ends. The CDR3 consists of 13 residues. CDR3: CASSLDGNYGYTF. The CDR3 DNA reads TGTGCCAGCAGCTTAGACGGGAACTATGGCTACACCTTC. The variable domain in full, completed from reference TRBV7-9 and TRBJ1-2, reads DTGVSQNPRHKITKRGQNVTFRCDPISEHNRLYWYRQTLGQGPEFLTYFQNEAQLEKSRLLSDRFSAERPKGSFSTLEIQRTEQGDSAMYLCASSLDGNYGYTFGSGTRLTVV.

J is TRBJ2-7 and V is TRBV9, with a tentative D call TRBD2 (6 bases). The ends were cut back, 4 bases at V and 5 bases at J, with 19 bases in the middle. Germline CDR1 is SGDLS and CDR2 is YYNGEE. The CDR3 runs 15 residues. The CDR3 DNA sequence: TGTGCCAGCAGCTTTTGGGAGGCAGGGAACCACGAGCAGTACTTC. Its translation: CASSFWEAGNHEQYF.

The chain uses TRBV20-1 and TRBJ2-1, with D perhaps matching TRBD2 (5 bases). The CDR3 loop spans 11 amino acids. CDR1 is DFQATT, CDR2 SNEGSKA, per germline (reference sequence). V was pared by 6 bases and J by 8 bases, with 11 bases between. CDR3 in amino acids: CSAERGYEQFF. The CDR3 bases are TGCAGTGCAGAGAGAGGGTATGAGCAGTTCTTC.

With regard to this clone: The sample contains more than one DNA sequence encoding this CDR3. The chain links TRBV9 to TRBJ2-1, with 11 bases identical to TRBD2. This CDR3 is 15 amino acids long. In germline, CDR1 is SGDLS, CDR2 YYNGEE. With 0 bases clipped from V and 8 bases from J, the junction kept 4 bases outside the gene matches. The CDR3 bases are TGTGCCAGCAGCGTAGGTAGCGGGGGGGCTTATGAGCAGTTCTTC. This gives the protein CASSVGSGGAYEQFF.

This clone was detected only once. V gene TRBV19 combines with J gene TRBJ1-2, with D unresolved. Germline loops: CDR1 LNHDA, CDR2 SQIVND (reference sequence). V lost 0 bases and J lost 6, with 11 bases in between. This CDR3 has 14 amino acids. CDR3 coding DNA: TGTGCCAGTAGTATAGAAGGTCGAGGGAATGGCTACACCTTC. It specifies CASSIEGRGNGYTF.

V is TRBV6-4 and J is TRBJ2-1, with D perhaps matching TRBD1 (6 bases). Trimming stripped 5 bases from V and 3 bases from J, with 8 bases between. Germline V CDR1 and CDR2: MRHNA, SNTAGT. CDR3 length: 13 amino acids. CDR3 DNA: TGTGCCAGCAGTACGGACAGCTACAATGAGCAGTTCTTC. Protein sequence: CASSTDSYNEQFF.

The sample holds one count of this clone. This chain links TRBV2 with TRBJ1-5; tentative D call: TRBD1 (5 bases). V dropped 7 bases and J dropped 7 bases, with 17 bases sitting between them. Germline V gene sequence: CDR1 SNHLY, CDR2 FYNNEI. The CDR3 totals 14 residues. The CDR3 coding sequence is TGTGCCAGCACCCCAAGCGGGGGGAGACAGCCCCAGCATTTT. Protein sequence: CASTPSGGRQPQHF.

The chain carries TRBV27 and TRBJ1-2; TRBD1 might be the D (6 bases). In germline, CDR1 is MNHEY, CDR2 SMNVEV (reference sequence). The CDR3 covers 16 residues. V lost 3 bases and J 2 bases, leaving 16 bases between the germline ends. The CDR3 sequence: CASSFAATGANYGYTF. The CDR3 DNA follows: TGTGCCAGCAGTTTTGCCGCGACAGGAGCAAACTATGGCTACACCTTC.